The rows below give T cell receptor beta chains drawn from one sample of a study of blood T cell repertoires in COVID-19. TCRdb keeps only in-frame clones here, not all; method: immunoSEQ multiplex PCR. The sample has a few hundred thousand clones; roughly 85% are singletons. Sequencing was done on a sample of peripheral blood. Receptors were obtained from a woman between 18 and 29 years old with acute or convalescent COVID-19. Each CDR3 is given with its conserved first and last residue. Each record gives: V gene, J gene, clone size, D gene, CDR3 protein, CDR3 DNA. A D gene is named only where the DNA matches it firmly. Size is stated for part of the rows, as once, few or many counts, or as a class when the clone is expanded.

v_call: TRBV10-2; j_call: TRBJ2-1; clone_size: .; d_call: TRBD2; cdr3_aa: CASSLLAGGLTEQFF; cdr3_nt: TGCGCCAGCAGTCTTTTGGCGGGAGGGTTAACGGAGCAGTTCTTC
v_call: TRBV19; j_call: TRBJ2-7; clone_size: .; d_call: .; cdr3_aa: CASSILGASYEQYF; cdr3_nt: TGTGCCAGTAGTATCCTAGGGGCCTCCTACGAGCAGTACTTC
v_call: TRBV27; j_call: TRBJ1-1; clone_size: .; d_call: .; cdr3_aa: CASSPQWQSNEAFF; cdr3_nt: TGTGCCAGCAGCCCCCAATGGCAGTCAAATGAAGCTTTCTTT
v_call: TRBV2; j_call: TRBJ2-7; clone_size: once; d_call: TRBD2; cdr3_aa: CATGLAGSYEQYF; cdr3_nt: TGTGCCACCGGACTAGCGGGCTCCTACGAGCAGTACTTC
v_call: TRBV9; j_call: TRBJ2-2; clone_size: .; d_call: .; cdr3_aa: CASSVPILGDTGELFF; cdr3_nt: TGTGCCAGCAGCGTACCGATCCTAGGAGACACCGGGGAGCTGTTTTTT
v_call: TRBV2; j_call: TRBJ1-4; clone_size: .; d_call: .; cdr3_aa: CASSEAGGGEKLFF; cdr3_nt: TGTGCCAGCAGTGAAGCGGGGGGAGGCGAAAAACTGTTTTTT
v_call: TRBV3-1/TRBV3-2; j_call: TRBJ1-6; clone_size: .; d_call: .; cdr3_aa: CASSQALAGRDSPLHF; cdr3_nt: TGTGCCAGCAGCCAAGCTTTAGCAGGGAGGGATTCACCCCTCCACTTT
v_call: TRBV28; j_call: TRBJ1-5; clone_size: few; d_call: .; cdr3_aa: CASNMGGQPQHF; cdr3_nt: TGTGCCAGCAACATGGGGGGTCAGCCCCAGCATTTT
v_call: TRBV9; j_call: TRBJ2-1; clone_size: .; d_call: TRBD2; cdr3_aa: CASSVAGSGSPGFEQFF; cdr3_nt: TGTGCCAGCAGCGTAGCTGGGAGCGGGAGCCCTGGTTTTGAGCAGTTCTTC
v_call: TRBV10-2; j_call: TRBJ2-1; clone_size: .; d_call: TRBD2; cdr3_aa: CASSESYLAGGYNEQFF; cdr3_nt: TGCGCCAGCAGTGAGTCTTACCTAGCGGGAGGCTACAATGAGCAGTTCTTC
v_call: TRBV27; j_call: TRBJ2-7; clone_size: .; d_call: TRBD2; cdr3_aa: CASSLYSTGTNEQYF; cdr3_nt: TGTGCCAGCAGTTTATACAGTACCGGGACTAACGAGCAGTACTTC
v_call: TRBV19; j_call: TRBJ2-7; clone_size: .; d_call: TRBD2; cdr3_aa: CASSRGGLEDEQYF; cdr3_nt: TGTGCCAGTAGTAGGGGGGGACTAGAAGACGAGCAGTACTTC
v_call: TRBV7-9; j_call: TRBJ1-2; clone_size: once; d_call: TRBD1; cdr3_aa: CASSARTGANYGYTF; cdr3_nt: TGTGCCAGCAGCGCCCGGACAGGGGCTAACTATGGCTACACCTTC
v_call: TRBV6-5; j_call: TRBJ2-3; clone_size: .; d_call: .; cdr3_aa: CASRRDTQYF; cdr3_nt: TGTGCCAGCAGGCGGGATACGCAGTATTTT
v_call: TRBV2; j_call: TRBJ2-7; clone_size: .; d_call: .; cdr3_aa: CASSITGKGSYEQYF; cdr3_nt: TGTGCCAGCAGCATAACAGGGAAAGGGTCCTACGAGCAGTACTTC
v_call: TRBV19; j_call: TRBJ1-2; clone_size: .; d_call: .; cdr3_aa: CASSMGLDPYGYTF; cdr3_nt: TGTGCCAGTAGTATGGGCCTCGACCCCTATGGCTACACCTTC
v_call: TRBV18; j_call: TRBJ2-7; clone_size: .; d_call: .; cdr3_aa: CASSPQRSSNEQYF; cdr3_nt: TGTGCCAGCTCACCCCAGCGTTCATCGAACGAGCAGTACTTC
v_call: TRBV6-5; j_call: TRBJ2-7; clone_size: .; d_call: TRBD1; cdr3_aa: CASSRATGGAYEQYF; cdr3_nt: TGTGCCAGCAGTCGAGCGACAGGGGGCGCGTACGAGCAGTACTTC
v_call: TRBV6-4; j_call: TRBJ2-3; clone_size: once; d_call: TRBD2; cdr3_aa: CASSDPTGGPDTQYF; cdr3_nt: TGTGCCAGCAGTGACCCCACGGGGGGGCCAGATACGCAGTATTTT
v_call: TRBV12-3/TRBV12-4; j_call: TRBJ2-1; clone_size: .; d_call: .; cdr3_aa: CASRAFTYNEQFF; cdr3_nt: TGTGCCAGCAGGGCCTTTACCTACAATGAGCAGTTCTTC
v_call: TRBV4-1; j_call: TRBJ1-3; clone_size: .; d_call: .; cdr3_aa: CASGDLTLIDYTIYF; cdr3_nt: TGCGCCAGCGGGGACTTAACCTTGATCGACTACACCATATATTTT
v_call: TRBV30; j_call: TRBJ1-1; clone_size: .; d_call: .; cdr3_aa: CAWSLQVNTEAFF; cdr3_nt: TGTGCCTGGAGCCTACAGGTGAACACTGAAGCTTTCTTT
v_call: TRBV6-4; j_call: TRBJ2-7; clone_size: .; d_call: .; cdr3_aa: CARPREQYF; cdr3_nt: TGTGCCAGACCCCGGGAGCAGTACTTC
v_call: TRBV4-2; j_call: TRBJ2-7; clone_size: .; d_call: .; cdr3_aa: CASSLQAGPLYEQYF; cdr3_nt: TGTGCCAGCAGCCTTCAAGCGGGTCCCCTCTACGAGCAGTACTTC
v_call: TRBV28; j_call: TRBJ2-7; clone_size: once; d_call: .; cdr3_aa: CASSSTTRGGISYEQYF; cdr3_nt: TGTGCCAGCAGCTCGACTACTAGAGGCGGTATCTCCTACGAGCAGTACTTC
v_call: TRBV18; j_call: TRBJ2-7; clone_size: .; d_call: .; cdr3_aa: CASSHYSGSYEQYF; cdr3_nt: TGTGCCAGCTCCCATTACAGCGGCTCCTACGAGCAGTACTTC
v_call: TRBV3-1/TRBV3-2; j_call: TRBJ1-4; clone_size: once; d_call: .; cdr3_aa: CASSQDIPEANEKLFF; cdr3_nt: TGTGCCAGCAGCCAAGATATCCCCGAGGCTAATGAAAAACTGTTTTTT
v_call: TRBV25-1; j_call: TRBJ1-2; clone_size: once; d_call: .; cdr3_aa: CASSERGGNYGYTF; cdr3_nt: TGTGCCAGCAGTGAACGGGGGGGTAACTATGGCTACACCTTC
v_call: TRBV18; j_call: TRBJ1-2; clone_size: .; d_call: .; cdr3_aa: CASSEGWEYGYTF; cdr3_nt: TGTGCCAGCTCGGAGGGCTGGGAATATGGCTACACCTTC
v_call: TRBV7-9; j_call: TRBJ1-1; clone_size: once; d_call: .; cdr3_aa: CASSLGDQVEAFF; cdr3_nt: TGTGCCAGCAGCTTAGGCGACCAGGTAGAAGCCTTCTTT
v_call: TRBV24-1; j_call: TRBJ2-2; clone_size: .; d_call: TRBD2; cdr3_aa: CATSDTSGGVTGELFF; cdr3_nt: TGTGCCACCAGTGACACTAGCGGAGGAGTCACCGGGGAGCTGTTTTTT
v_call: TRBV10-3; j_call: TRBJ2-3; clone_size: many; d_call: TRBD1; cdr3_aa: CAISSGQGRTDTQYF; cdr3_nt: TGTGCCATCAGTTCGGGACAGGGGCGCACAGATACGCAGTATTTT
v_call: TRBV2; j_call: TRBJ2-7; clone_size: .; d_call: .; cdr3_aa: CASSGVGGTGYEQYF; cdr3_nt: TGTGCCAGCAGTGGAGTAGGGGGTACTGGTTACGAGCAGTACTTC
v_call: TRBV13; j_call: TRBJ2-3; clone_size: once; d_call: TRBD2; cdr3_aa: CASSSWTSELSDTQYF; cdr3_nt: TGTGCCAGCAGCTCCTGGACTAGCGAATTGTCAGATACGCAGTATTTT
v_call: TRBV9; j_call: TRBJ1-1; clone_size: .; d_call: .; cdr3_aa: CASSAPGSEAFF; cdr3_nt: TGTGCCAGCAGCGCCCCGGGTAGTGAAGCTTTCTTT
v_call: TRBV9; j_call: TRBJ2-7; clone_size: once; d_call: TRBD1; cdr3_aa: CASSDGQGSSYEQYF; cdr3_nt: TGTGCCAGCAGCGACGGACAGGGCAGCTCCTACGAGCAGTACTTC
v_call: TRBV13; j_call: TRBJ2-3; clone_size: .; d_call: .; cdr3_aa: CASSFRTEQDTQYF; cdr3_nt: TGTGCCAGCAGCTTCAGGACAGAGCAAGATACGCAGTATTTT
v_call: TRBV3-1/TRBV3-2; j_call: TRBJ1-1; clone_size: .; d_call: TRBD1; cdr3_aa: CASSQTTGGTEAFF; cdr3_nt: TGTGCCAGCAGCCAAACGACAGGGGGAACTGAAGCTTTCTTT
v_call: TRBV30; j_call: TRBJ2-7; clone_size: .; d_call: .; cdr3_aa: CAWRTLPSSYEQYF; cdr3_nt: TGTGCCTGGAGGACTCTCCCGAGCTCCTACGAGCAGTACTTC
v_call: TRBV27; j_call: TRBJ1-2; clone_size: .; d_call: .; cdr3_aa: CASSFDRGVYGYTF; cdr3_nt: TGTGCCAGCAGTTTTGACCGCGGGGTCTATGGCTACACCTTC
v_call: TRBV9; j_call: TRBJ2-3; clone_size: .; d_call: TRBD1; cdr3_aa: CASSVGVDRVADTQYF; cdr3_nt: TGTGCCAGCAGCGTAGGGGTGGACAGGGTCGCAGATACGCAGTATTTT
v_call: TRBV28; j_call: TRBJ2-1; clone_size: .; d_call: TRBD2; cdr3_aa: CASSFGLATSYNEQFF; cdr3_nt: TGTGCCAGCAGTTTCGGACTAGCGACCTCCTACAATGAGCAGTTCTTC
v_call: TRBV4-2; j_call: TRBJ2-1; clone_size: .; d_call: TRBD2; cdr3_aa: CASSQAQGREILNEQFF; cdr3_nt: TGTGCCAGCAGCCAAGCCCAAGGGAGGGAGATATTGAATGAGCAGTTCTTC
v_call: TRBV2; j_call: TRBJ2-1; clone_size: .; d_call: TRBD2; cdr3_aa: CAGTAGGRYNEQFF; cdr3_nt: TGTGCCGGAACCGCGGGGGGGAGATACAATGAGCAGTTCTTC
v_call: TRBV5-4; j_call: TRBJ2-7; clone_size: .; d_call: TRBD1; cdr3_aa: CASSLRDRSSYEQYF; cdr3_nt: TGTGCCAGCAGCCTCCGGGACAGGAGTAGTTACGAGCAGTACTTC
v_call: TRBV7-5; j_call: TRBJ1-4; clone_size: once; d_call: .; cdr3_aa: CARSLEDNEKLFF; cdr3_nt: TGTGCCAGAAGCCTCGAGGATAATGAAAAACTGTTTTTT
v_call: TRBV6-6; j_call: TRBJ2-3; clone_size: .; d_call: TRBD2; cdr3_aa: CASSLGGGPTDTQYF; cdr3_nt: TGTGCCAGCAGTTTAGGCGGGGGGCCCACAGATACGCAGTATTTT
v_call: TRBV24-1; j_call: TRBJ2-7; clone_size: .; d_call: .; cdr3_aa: CATRFDRTLYEQYF; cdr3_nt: TGTGCCACCAGATTCGACAGGACCCTCTACGAGCAGTACTTC
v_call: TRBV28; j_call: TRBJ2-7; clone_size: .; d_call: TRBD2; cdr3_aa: CASSFSGSGYEQYF; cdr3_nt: TGTGCCAGCAGTTTCAGCGGGAGTGGCTACGAGCAGTACTTC
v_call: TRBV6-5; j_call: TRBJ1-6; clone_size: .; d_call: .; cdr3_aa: CASLSIDNSPLHF; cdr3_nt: TGTGCCAGCCTAAGTATAGATAATTCACCCCTCCACTTT
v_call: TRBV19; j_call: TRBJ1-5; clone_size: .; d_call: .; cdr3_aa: CASTGDDQPQHF; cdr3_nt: TGTGCCAGTACAGGGGATGATCAGCCCCAGCATTTT